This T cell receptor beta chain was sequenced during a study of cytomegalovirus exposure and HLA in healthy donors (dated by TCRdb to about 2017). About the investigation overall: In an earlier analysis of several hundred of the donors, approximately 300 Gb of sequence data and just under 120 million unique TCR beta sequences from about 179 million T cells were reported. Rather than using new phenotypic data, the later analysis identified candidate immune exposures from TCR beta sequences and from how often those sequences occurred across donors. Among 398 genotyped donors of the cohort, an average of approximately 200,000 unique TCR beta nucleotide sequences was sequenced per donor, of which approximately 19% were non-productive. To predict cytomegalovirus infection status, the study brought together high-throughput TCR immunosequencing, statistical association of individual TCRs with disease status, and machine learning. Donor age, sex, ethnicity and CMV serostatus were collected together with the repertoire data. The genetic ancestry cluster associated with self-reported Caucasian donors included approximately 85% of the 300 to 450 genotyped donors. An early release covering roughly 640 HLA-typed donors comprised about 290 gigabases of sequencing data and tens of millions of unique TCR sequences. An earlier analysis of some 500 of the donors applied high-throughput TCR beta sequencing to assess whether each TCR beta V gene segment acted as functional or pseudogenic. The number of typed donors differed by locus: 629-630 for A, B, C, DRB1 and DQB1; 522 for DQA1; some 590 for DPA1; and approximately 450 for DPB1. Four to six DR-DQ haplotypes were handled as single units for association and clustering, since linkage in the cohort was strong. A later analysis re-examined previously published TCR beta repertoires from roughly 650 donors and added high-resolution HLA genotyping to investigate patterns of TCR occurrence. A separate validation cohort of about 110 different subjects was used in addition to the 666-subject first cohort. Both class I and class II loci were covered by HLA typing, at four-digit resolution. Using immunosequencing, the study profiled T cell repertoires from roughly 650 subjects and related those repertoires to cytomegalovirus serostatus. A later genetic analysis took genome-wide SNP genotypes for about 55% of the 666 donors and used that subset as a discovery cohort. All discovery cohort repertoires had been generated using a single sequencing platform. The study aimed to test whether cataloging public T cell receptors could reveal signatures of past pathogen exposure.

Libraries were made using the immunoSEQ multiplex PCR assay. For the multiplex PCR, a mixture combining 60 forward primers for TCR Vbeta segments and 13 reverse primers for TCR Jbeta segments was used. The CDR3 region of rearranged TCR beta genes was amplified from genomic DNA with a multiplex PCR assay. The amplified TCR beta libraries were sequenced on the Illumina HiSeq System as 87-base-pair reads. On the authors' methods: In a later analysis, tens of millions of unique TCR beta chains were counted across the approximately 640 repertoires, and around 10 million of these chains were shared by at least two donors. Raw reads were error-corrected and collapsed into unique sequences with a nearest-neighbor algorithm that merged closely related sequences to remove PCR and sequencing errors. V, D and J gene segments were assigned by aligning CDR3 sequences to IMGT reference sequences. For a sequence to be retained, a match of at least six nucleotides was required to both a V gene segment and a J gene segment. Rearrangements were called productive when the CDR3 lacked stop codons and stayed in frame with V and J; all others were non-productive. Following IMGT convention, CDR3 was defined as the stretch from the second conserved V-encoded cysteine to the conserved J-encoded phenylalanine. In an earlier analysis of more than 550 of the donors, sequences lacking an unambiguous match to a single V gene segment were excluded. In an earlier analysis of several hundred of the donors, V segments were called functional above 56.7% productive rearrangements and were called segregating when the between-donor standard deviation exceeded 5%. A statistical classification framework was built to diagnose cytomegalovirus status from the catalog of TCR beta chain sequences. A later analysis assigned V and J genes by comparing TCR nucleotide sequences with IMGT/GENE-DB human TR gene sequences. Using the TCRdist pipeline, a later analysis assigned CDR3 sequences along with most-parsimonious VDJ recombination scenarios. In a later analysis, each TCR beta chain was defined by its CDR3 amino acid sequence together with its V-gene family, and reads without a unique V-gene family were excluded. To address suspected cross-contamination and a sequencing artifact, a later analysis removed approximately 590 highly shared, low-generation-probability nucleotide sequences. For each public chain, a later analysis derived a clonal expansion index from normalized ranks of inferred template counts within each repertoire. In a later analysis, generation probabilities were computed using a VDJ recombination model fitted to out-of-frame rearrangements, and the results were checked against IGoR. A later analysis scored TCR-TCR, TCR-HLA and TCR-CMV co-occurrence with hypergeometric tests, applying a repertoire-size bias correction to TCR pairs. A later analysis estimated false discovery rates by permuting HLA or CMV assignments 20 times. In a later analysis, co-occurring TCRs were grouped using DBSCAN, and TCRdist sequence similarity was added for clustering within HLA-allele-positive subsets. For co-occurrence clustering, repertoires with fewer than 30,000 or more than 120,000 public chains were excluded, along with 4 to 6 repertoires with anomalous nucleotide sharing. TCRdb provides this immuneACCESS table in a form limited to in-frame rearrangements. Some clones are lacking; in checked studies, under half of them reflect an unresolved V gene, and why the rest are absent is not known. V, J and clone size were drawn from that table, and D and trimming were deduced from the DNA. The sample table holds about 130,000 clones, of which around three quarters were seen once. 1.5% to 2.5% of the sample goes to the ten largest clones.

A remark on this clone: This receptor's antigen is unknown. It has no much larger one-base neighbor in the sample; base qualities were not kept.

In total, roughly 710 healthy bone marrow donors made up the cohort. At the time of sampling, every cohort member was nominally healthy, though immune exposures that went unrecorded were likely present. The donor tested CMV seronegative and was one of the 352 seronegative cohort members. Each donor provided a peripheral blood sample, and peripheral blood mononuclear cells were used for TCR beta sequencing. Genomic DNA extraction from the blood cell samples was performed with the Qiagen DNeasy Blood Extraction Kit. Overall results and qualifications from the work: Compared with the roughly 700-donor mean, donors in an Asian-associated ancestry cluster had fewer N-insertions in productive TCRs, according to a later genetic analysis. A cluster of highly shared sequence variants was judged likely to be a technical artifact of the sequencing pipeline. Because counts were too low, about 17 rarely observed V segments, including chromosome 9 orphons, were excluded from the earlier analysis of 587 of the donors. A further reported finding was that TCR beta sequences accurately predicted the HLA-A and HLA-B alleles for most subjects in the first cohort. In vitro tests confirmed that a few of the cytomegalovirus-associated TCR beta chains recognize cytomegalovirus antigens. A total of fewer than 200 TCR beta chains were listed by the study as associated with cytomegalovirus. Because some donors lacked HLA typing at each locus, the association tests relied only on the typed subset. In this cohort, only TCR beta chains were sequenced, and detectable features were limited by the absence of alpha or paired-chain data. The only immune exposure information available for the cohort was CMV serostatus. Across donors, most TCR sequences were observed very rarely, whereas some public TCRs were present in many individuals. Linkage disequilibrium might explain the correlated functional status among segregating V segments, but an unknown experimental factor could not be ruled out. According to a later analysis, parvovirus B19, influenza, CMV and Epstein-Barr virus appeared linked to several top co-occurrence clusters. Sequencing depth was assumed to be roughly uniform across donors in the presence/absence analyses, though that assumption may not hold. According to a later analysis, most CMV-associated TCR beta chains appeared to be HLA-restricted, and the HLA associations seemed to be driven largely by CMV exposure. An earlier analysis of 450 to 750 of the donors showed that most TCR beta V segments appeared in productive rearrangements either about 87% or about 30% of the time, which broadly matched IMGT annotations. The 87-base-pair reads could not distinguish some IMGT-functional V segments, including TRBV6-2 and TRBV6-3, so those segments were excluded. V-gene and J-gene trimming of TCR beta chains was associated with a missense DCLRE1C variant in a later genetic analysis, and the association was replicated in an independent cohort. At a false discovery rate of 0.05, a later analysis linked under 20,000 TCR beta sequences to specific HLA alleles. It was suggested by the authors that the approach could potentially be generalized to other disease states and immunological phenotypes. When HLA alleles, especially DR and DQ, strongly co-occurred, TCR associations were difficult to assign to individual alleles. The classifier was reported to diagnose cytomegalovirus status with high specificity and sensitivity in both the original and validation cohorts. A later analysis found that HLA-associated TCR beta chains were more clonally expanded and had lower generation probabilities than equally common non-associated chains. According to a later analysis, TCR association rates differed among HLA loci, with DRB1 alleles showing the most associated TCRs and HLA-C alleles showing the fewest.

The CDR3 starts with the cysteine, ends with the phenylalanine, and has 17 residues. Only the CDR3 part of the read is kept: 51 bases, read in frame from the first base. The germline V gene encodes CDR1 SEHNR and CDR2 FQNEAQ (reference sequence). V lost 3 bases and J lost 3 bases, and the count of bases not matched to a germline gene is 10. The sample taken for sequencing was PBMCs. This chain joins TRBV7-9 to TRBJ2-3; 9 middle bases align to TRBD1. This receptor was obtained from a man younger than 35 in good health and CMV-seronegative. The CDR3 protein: CASSLRTGTGKTDTQYF. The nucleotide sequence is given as TGTGCCAGCAGCTTGAGAACCGGGACAGGGAAGACAGATACGCAGTATTTT.